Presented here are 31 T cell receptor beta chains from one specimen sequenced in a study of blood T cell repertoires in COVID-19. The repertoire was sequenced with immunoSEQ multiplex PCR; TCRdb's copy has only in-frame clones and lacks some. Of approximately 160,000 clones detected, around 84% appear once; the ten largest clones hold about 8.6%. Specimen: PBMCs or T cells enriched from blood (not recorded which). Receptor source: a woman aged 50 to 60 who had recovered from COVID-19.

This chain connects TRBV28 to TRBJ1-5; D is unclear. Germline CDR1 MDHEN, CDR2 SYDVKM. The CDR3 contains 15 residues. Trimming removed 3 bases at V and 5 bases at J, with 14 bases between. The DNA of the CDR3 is TGTGCCAGCAGTTTGTTGGGGAGGTTCGATCAGCCCCAGCATTTT. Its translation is CASSLLGRFDQPQHF.

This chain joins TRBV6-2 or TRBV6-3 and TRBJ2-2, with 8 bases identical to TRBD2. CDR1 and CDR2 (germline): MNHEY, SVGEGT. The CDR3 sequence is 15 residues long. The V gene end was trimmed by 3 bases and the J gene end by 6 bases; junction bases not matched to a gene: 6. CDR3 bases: TGTGCCAGCAGTTATCCGGCGGGAGGACCCGGGGAGCTGTTTTTT. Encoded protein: CASSYPAGGPGELFF.

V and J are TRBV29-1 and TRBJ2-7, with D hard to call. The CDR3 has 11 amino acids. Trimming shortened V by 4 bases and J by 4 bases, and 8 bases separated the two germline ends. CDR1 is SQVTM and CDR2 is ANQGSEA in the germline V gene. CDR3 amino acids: CSVVQVYEQYF. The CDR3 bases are TGCAGCGTTGTTCAGGTGTACGAGCAGTACTTC.

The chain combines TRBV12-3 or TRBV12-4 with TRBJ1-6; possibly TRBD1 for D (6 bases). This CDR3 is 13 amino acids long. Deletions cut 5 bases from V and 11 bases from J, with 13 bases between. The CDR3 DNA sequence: TGTGCCAGCAGTCAGGGGTATTCGGCACCCCTCCACTTT. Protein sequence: CASSQGYSAPLHF.

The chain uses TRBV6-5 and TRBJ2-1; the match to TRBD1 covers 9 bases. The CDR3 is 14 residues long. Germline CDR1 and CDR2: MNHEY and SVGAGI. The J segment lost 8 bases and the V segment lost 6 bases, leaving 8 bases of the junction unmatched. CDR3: CASRDRDRVHEQFF. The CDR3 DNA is TGTGCCAGCAGGGACCGGGACAGGGTCCATGAGCAGTTCTTC.

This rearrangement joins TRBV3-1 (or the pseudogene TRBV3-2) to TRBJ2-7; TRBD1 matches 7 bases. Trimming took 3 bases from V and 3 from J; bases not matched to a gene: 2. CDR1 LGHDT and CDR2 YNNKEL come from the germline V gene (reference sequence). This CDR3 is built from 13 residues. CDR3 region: CASSQAGGYEQYF. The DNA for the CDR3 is TGTGCCAGCAGCCAGGCAGGGGGCTACGAGCAGTACTTC.

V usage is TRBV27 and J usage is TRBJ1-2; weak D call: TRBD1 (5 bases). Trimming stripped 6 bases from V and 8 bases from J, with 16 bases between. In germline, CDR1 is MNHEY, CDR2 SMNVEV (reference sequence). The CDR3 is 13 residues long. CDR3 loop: CASRRVQGGGYTF. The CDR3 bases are TGTGCCAGCAGAAGGGTGCAGGGCGGAGGCTACACCTTC.

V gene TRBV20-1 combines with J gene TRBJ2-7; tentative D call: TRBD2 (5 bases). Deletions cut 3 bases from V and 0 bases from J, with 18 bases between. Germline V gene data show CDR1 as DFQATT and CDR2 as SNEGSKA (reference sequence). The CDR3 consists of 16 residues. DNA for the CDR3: TGCAGTGCTAGTAGGTCAAGATGGGGAGACTCCTACGAGCAGTACTTC. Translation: CSASRSRWGDSYEQYF.

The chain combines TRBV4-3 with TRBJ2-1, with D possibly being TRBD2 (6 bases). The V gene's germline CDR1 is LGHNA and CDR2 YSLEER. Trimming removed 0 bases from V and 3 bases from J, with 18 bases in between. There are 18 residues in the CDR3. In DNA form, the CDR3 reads TGCGCCAGCAGCCAAGATGGGGGGTCGGCAAACTACTACAATGAGCAGTTCTTC. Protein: CASSQDGGSANYYNEQFF.

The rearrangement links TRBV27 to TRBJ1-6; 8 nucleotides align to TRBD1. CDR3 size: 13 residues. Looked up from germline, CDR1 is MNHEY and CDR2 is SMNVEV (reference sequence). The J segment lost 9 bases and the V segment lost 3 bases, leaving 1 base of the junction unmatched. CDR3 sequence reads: CASSFDRGSPLHF. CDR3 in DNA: TGTGCCAGCAGTTTTGACAGGGGTTCACCCCTCCACTTT.

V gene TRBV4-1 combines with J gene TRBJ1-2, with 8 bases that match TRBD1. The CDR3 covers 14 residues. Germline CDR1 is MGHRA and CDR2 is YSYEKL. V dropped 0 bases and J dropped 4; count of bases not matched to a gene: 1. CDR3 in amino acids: CASSQEGQAYGYTF. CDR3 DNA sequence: TGCGCCAGCAGCCAAGAGGGACAGGCCTATGGCTACACCTTC.

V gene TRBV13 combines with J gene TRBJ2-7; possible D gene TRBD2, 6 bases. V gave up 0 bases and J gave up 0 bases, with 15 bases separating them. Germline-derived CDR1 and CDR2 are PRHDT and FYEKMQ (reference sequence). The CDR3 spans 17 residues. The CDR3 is CASSLGGGGAFSYEQYF. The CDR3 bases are TGTGCCAGCAGCTTAGGCGGTGGAGGGGCCTTCTCCTACGAGCAGTACTTC.

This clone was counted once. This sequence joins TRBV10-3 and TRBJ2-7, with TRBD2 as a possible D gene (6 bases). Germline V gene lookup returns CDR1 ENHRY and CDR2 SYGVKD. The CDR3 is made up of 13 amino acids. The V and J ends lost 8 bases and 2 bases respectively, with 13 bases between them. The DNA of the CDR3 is TGTGCCATCGGAGGGGACGGGACCTACGAGCAGTACTTC. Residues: CAIGGDGTYEQYF.

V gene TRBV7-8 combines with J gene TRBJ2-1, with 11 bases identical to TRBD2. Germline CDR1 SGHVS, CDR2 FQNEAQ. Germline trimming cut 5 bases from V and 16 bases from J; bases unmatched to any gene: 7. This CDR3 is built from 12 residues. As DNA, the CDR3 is TGTGCCAGCAGCCATAATAGCGGGGGGGCCTTCTTC. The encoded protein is CASSHNSGGAFF.

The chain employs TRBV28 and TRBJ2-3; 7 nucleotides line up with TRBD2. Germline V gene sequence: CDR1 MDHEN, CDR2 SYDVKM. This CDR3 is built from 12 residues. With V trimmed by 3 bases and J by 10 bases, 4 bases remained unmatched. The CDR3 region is CASSFLRGAQYF. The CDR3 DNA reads TGTGCCAGCAGTTTCCTCCGGGGGGCGCAGTATTTT.

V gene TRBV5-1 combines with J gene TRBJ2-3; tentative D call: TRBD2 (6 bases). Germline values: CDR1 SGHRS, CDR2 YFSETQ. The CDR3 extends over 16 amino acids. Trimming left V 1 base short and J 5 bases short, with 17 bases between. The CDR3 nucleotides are TGCGCCAGCAGCTTGTGGCCCGACGCAGCGGGAGATACGCAGTATTTT. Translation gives CASSLWPDAAGDTQYF.

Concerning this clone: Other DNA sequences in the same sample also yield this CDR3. The CDR3 DNA sequence: TGTGCCAGCAGCTTGACAGGGTTGAATTCACCCCTCCACTTT. Translating it yields CASSLTGLNSPLHF. The rearrangement links TRBV7-9 to TRBJ1-6; TRBD1 agrees at 7 bases. J gave up 7 bases and V 3 bases, and 3 bases lay outside the gene matches. CDR3 length: 14 residues. Germline V CDR1 and CDR2: SEHNR, FQNEAQ (reference sequence). Using reference TRBV7-9 and TRBJ1-6 for the parts outside the CDR3, the full variable domain is DTGVSQNPRHKITKRGQNVTFRCDPISEHNRLYWYRQTLGQGPEFLTYFQNEAQLEKSRLLSDRFSAERPKGSFSTLEIQRTEQGDSAMYLCASSLTGLNSPLHFGNGTRLTVT.

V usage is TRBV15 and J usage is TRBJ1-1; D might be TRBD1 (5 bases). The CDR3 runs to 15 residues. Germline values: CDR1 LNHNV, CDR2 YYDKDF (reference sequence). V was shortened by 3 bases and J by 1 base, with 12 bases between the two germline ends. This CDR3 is CATSRGGVGNTEAFF. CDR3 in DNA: TGTGCCACCAGCAGGGGGGGGGTAGGGAACACTGAAGCTTTCTTT. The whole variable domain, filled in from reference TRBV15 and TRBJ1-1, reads DAMVIQNPRYQVTQFGKPVTLSCSQTLNHNVMYWYQQKSSQAPKLLFHYYDKDFNNEADTPDNFQSRRPNTSFCFLDIRSPGLGDTAMYLCATSRGGVGNTEAFFGQGTRLTVV.

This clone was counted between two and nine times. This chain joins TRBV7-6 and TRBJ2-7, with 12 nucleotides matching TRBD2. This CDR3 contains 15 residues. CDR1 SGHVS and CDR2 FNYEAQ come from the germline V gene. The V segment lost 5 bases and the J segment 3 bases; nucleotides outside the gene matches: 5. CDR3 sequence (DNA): TGTGCCAGCAGCCCGACTAGCGGGAGTGTCTACGAGCAGTACTTC. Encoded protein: CASSPTSGSVYEQYF. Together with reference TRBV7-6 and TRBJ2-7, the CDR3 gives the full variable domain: GAGVSQSPRYKVTKRGQDVALRCDPISGHVSLYWYRQALGQGPEFLTYFNYEAQQDKSGLPNDRFSAERPEGSISTLTIQRTEQRDSAMYRCASSPTSGSVYEQYFGPGTRLTVT.

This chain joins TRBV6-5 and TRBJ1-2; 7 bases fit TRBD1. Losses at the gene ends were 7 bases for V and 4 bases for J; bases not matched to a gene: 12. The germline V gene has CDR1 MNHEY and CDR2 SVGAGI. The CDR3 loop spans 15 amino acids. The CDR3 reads CASTKNRGTVYGYTF. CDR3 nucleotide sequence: TGTGCCAGCACCAAAAATAGGGGGACAGTCTATGGCTACACCTTC.

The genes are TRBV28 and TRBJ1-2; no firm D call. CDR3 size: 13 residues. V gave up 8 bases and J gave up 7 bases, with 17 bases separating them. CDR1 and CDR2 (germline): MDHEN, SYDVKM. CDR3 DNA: TGTGCCAGCTACAGCTCCCTAATGGGTGGCTACACCTTC. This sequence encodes CASYSSLMGGYTF.

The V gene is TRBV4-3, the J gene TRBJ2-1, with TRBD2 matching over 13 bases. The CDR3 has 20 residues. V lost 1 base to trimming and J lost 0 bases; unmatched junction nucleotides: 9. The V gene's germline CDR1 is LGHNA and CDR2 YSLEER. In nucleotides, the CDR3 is TGCGCCAGCAGCCAAGGGTTAGGACTAGCGGGAGTTCCCTCCTACAATGAGCAGTTCTTC. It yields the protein CASSQGLGLAGVPSYNEQFF.

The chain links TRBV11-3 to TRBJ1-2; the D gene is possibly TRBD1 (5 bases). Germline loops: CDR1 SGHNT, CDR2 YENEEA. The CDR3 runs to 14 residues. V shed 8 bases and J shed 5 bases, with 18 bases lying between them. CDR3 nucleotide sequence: TGTGCCAGCGCCTCGGAACAAGGGGTTTATGGCTACACCTTC. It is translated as CASASEQGVYGYTF.

The CDR3 DNA reads as TGTGCCAGCACAGGGCGGAATGAGCAGTTCTTC. Its protein product is CASTGRNEQFF. The V and J genes are TRBV6-5 and TRBJ2-1; D perhaps matches TRBD1 (5 bases). V lost 7 bases to trimming and J lost 7 bases, with 8 bases between them. CDR1 and CDR2 (germline): MNHEY, SVGAGI. The CDR3 spans 11 residues.

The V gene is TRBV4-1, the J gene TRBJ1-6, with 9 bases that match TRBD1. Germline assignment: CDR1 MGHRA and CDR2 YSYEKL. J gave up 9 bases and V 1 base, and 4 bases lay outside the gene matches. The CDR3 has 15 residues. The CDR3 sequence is CASSQGGTGTSPLHF. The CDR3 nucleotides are TGCGCCAGCAGCCAAGGGGGGACAGGGACTTCACCCCTCCACTTT.

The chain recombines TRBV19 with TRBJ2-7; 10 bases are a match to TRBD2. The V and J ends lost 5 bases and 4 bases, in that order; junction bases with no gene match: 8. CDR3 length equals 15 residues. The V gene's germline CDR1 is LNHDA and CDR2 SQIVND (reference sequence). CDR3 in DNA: TGTGCCAGTAGTTCGCAGCGGGAGGGCCCTTACGAGCAGTACTTC. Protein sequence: CASSSQREGPYEQYF.

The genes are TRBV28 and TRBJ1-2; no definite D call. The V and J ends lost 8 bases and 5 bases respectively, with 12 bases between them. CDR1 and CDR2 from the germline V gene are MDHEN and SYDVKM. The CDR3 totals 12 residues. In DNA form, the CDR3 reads TGTGCCAGCGGGTCTAGGACTTATGGCTACACCTTC. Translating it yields CASGSRTYGYTF.

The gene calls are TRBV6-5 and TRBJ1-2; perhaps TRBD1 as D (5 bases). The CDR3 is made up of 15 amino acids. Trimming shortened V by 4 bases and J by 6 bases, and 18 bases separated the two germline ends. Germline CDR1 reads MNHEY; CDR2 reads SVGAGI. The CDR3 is CASSSNGGLINGYTF. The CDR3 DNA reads TGTGCCAGCAGTTCAAACGGGGGATTAATCAATGGCTACACCTTC.

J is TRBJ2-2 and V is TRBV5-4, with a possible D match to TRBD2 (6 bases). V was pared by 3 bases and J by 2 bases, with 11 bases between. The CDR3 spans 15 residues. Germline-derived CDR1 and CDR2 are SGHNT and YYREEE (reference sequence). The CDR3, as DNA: TGTGCCAGCAGCTATACCGGGACTAACACCGGGGAGCTGTTTTTT. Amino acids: CASSYTGTNTGELFF. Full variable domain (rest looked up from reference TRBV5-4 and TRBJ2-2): ETGVTQSPTHLIKTRGQQVTLRCSSQSGHNTVSWYQQALGQGPQFIFQYYREEENGRGNFPPRFSGLQFPNYSSELNVNALELDDSALYLCASSYTGTNTGELFFGEGSRLTVL.

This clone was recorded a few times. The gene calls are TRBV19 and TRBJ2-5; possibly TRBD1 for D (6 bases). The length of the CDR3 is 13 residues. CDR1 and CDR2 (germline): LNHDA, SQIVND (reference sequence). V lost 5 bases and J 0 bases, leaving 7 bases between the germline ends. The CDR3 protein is CASSQGYQETQYF. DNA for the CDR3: TGTGCCAGTAGTCAGGGGTACCAAGAGACCCAGTACTTC.

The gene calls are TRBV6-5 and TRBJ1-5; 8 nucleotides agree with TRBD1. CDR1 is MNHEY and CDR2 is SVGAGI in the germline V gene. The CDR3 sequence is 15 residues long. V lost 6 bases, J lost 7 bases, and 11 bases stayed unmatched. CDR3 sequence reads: CASRNPTGESQPQHF. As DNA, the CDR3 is TGTGCCAGCAGAAATCCGACAGGGGAGAGCCAGCCCCAGCATTTT.